The clone carrying this T cell receptor beta chain has only a few counts. Its antigen is not identified. This entry is derived from a study of CD8+ T cells in alopecia areata. Turning to the study itself: The drug, oral tofacitinib, was given to treated patients at 5 to 10 mg twice daily. Regarding the study as a whole: Tofacitinib significantly brought down scalp clonality and expanded CD8+ clones among top 100. With patients, TCR sharing proved less clear than in mice, a difference possibly related to HLA.

Germline V gene lookup returns CDR1 SGHTA and CDR2 FQGNSA. Trimming cost V 1 base and J 4 bases; bases outside gene matches: 2. The CDR3 has 16 amino acids. In each case, RNA was isolated and then reverse transcribed into cDNA as the sequencing template. TCRdb's copy holds only in-frame clones and misses some; the assay was immunoSEQ multiplex PCR. This table has some 120,000 clones, over 60% appearing once. The treatment: oral pan-JAK inhibitor, 5-10 mg twice daily. This specimen consisted of CD4+ T cells sorted from blood, obtained at week 4, from a patient treated with tofacitinib. This clonotype originated in a human donor with alopecia areata. The chain is built from TRBV7-2 and TRBJ2-1, with 12 bases identical to TRBD2. The CDR3 loop is CASSLELAGGYNEQFF. The CDR3 DNA reads TGTGCCAGCAGCTTAGAGCTAGCGGGGGGGTACAATGAGCAGTTCTTC.